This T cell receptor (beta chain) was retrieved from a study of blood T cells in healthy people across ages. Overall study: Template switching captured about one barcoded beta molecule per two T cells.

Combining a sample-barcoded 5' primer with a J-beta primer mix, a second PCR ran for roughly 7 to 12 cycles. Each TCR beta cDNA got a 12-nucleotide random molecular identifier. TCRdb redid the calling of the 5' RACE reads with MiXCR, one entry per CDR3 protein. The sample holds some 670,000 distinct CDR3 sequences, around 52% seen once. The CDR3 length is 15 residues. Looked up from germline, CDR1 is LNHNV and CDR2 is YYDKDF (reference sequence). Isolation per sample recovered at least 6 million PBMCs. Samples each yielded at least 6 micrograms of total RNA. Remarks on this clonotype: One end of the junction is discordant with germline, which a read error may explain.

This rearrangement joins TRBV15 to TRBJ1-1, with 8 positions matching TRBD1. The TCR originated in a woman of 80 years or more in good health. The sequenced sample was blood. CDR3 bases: TGTGCCACCAACAGAGAGACAGGGGCCCATCGACCGGCTTTCTTT. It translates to CATNRETGAHRPAFF.